Below are 21 T cell receptor beta chains sequenced from a single sample in a study of blood T cell repertoires in COVID-19. Produced via immunoSEQ multiplex PCR; TCRdb's table is partial and in-frame only. The sample lists about 200,000 clones, over 75% occurring once. Sequenced input: peripheral blood. These receptors all come from an elderly woman with active or convalescent COVID-19.

The chain employs TRBV5-6 and TRBJ1-2; 8 positions match TRBD1. V lost 0 bases and J lost 2; bases outside the gene matches: 0. Germline-derived CDR1 and CDR2 are SGHDT and YYEEEE. CDR3 length: 14 amino acids. In nucleotides, the CDR3 is TGTGCCAGCAGCTTGGGGACAGGGAACTATGGCTACACCTTC. Translation gives CASSLGTGNYGYTF.

The CDR3 sequence is CASSLGTGVADTQYF. CDR3 bases: TGCGCCAGCAGCTTGGGGACAGGGGTCGCAGATACGCAGTATTTT. J is TRBJ2-3 and V is TRBV5-1; 9 bases map to TRBD1. Germline V CDR1 and CDR2: SGHRS, YFSETQ. With 0 bases clipped from V and 4 bases from J, the junction kept 3 bases outside the gene matches. There are 15 residues in the CDR3.

The rearrangement joins TRBV28 to TRBJ1-1, with 7 bases that match TRBD1. Germline V CDR1 and CDR2: MDHEN, SYDVKM. V was pared by 4 bases and J by 6 bases, with 11 bases of the junction left unmatched. The CDR3 is 15 residues long. The CDR3 sequence: CASSSYPGGEAEAFF. As DNA, the CDR3 is TGTGCCAGCAGTTCCTACCCAGGGGGAGAGGCTGAAGCTTTCTTT.

The chain combines TRBV3-1 (or the pseudogene TRBV3-2) with TRBJ2-7, with D maybe TRBD1 (5 bases). V lost 3 bases and J 7 bases, leaving 13 bases between the germline ends. CDR1 LGHDT and CDR2 YNNKEL come from the germline V gene (reference sequence). The CDR3 is 13 amino acids. CDR3 amino acids: CASSQDNRQEQYF. The CDR3 coding sequence is TGTGCCAGCAGCCAGGACAATAGACAGGAGCAGTACTTC.

This chain uses TRBV3-1 (or the pseudogene TRBV3-2) with TRBJ1-1, with D perhaps matching TRBD1 (5 bases). Looked up from germline, CDR1 is LGHDT and CDR2 is YNNKEL (reference sequence). The CDR3 totals 12 residues. The ends were cut back, 4 bases at V and 11 bases at J, with 14 bases in the middle. As DNA, the CDR3 is TGTGCCAGCAGCCCCCGGAGGGGTCTGGCTTTCTTT. It encodes CASSPRRGLAFF.

This chain connects TRBV24-1 to TRBJ1-2; possibly TRBD1 for D (6 bases). The germline gives CDR1 KGHDR, CDR2 SFDVKD. Trimming left V 4 bases short and J 7 bases short, with 9 bases between. The CDR3 runs to 12 residues. The CDR3 sequence is CATSDSGVGYTF. The DNA for the CDR3 is TGTGCCACCAGTGACTCAGGGGTTGGCTACACCTTC.

This clone has only one observation. This chain links TRBV7-3 with TRBJ2-7, with 9 bases that match TRBD1. Trimming took 4 bases from V and 7 from J; bases not matched to a gene: 5. Germline V gives CDR1 SGHTA, CDR2 FQGTGA. The CDR3 covers 13 residues. This CDR3 reads CASSYGTGLEQYF. In DNA form, the CDR3 reads TGTGCCAGCAGCTACGGGACAGGGTTGGAGCAGTACTTC.

The rearrangement uses TRBV6-5 and TRBJ1-5; the D is unclear. V was clipped by 0 bases and J by 4 bases, with 10 bases between them. CDR3 size: 15 residues. CDR1 and CDR2 from the germline V gene are MNHEY and SVGAGI. CDR3 in amino acids: CASSYSGSVNQPQHF. The CDR3, as DNA: TGTGCCAGCAGTTACTCAGGGAGCGTAAATCAGCCCCAGCATTTT.

V is TRBV14 and J is TRBJ2-7, with TRBD2 matching 15 bases. CDR1 is SGHDN, CDR2 FVKESK, per germline. J gave up 6 bases and V 4 bases, and 13 bases lay outside the gene matches. This CDR3 is built from 18 residues. CDR3 bases: TGTGCCAGCAGCCCAAGGACTAGCGGGGGGGCCTTGTCTAGCGAGCAGTACTTC. Its protein is CASSPRTSGGALSSEQYF.

The CDR3 sequence: CASGPGQGSYNEQFF. In DNA form, the CDR3 reads TGTGCCAGTGGGCCCGGACAGGGATCCTACAATGAGCAGTTCTTC. V gene TRBV19 combines with J gene TRBJ2-1; 8 positions agree with TRBD1. V shed 8 bases, J shed 1 base, and the junction held 7 bases outside the gene matches. The CDR3 loop spans 15 amino acids. The germline V gene has CDR1 LNHDA and CDR2 SQIVND (reference sequence).

This clone occurred once. Here the CDR3 DNA reads TGTGCCACCAGTGACAGGCTAATTGAGACCCAGTACTTC. Translated: CATSDRLIETQYF. The chain has TRBV24-1 and TRBJ2-5; D gene uncertain. Trimming took off 4 bases at V and 5 bases at J, with 10 bases between the two ends. Germline CDR1 and CDR2: KGHDR and SFDVKD. The CDR3 spans 13 residues.

V usage is TRBV7-9 and J usage is TRBJ2-2, with 8 bases that match TRBD1. Germline trimming cut 1 base from V and 2 bases from J; bases unmatched to any gene: 3. From germline, CDR1 is SEHNR and CDR2 FQNEAQ (reference sequence). The CDR3 runs 16 residues. CDR3: CASSLVGQGNTGELFF. The CDR3 nucleotides are TGTGCCAGCAGCTTAGTAGGACAGGGAAACACCGGGGAGCTGTTTTTT.

This clone has a single count. The chain couples TRBV2 to TRBJ1-6; D unclear. Trimming pared 7 bases from V and 4 bases from J, leaving 8 bases between. The germline V gene has CDR1 SNHLY and CDR2 FYNNEI. CDR3 length equals 13 residues. Here the CDR3 reads CASTGDYNSPLHF. CDR3 nucleotides: TGTGCCAGCACCGGGGATTATAATTCACCCCTCCACTTT.

Notes on this clone: The sample carries other DNA sequences with the same CDR3. The chain has TRBV28 and TRBJ1-3, with D uncertain. V lost 4 bases and J 4 bases, leaving 5 bases between the germline ends. This CDR3 has 12 amino acids. Germline V gene lookup returns CDR1 MDHEN and CDR2 SYDVKM. CDR3 amino acids: CASSSGGNTIYF. The CDR3 DNA reads TGTGCCAGCAGTTCGGGGGGAAACACCATATATTTT.

A single count supports this clone. The J gene is TRBJ2-5, the V gene TRBV5-4; the D gene is possibly TRBD1 (5 bases). The germline V gene has CDR1 SGHNT and CDR2 YYREEE (reference sequence). The V and J ends lost 0 bases and 4 bases respectively, with 10 bases between them. The CDR3 has 14 amino acids. Written as DNA, the CDR3 is TGTGCCAGCAGCTTGGCGACAGCCCGAGAGACCCAGTACTTC. This sequence encodes CASSLATARETQYF. Combining the CDR3 with reference TRBV5-4 and TRBJ2-5 gives the whole variable domain ETGVTQSPTHLIKTRGQQVTLRCSSQSGHNTVSWYQQALGQGPQFIFQYYREEENGRGNFPPRFSGLQFPNYSSELNVNALELDDSALYLCASSLATARETQYFGPGTRLLVL.

To note about this clone: A junction end diverges from the germline sequence, so it may reflect a read error. The rearrangement uses TRBV7-7 and TRBJ2-3, with 8 bases fitting TRBD2. The CDR3 has 15 amino acids. Looked up from germline, CDR1 is SSHAT and CDR2 is FNYEAQ (reference sequence). The CDR3 DNA is TGTGCTAGCAGCCCGCAGCGGGGGCGCACAGATACGCAGTATTTT. Protein product: CASSPQRGRTDTQYF.

CDR3 sequence: CASSLVAGGTEAFF. CDR3 bases: TGTGCCAGCAGCTTAGTTGCAGGGGGCACTGAAGCTTTCTTT. The gene calls are TRBV11-2 and TRBJ1-1, with 7 bases aligning to TRBD1. The ends lost 1 base at V and 4 bases at J; junction bases unmatched: 3. Looked up from germline, CDR1 is SGHAT and CDR2 is FQNNGV. The CDR3 spans 14 residues.

V usage is TRBV10-2 and J usage is TRBJ1-3; D ambiguous. Germline V gene sequence: CDR1 WSHSY, CDR2 SAAADI. Trimming left V 7 bases short and J 2 bases short, with 15 bases between. This CDR3 contains 15 residues. DNA of the CDR3: TGCGCCAGCAAGAGGGAGGGAGGAACTGGAAACACCATATATTTT. Amino acids: CASKREGGTGNTIYF.

In this sample, this clone turned up a few times. V is TRBV5-4 and J is TRBJ2-1; 9 nucleotides match TRBD1. The CDR3 is made up of 15 amino acids. In germline, CDR1 is SGHNT, CDR2 YYREEE (reference sequence). V gave up 5 bases and J gave up 6 bases; unmatched junction bases: 9. The CDR3 is CASSPPGQGGNEQFF. CDR3 nucleotide sequence: TGTGCCAGCAGTCCGCCGGGACAGGGAGGCAATGAGCAGTTCTTC.

This clone was seen only a few times. V usage is TRBV18 and J usage is TRBJ2-7, with D maybe TRBD1 (6 bases). Germline CDR1 and CDR2: KGHSH and LQKENI. The CDR3 sequence is 13 residues long. V was pared by 1 base and J by 2 bases, with 6 bases between. The DNA for the CDR3 is TGTGCCAGCTCACCACAGGGGGCCTACGAGCAGTACTTC. Translated: CASSPQGAYEQYF.

V and J are TRBV28 and TRBJ2-1; TRBD2 is a possible D gene (5 bases). V was trimmed by 6 bases and J by 3 bases, leaving 18 bases between them. CDR1 and CDR2 from the germline V gene are MDHEN and SYDVKM. This CDR3 contains 16 residues. CDR3 coding DNA: TGTGCCAGCAGCCCCCCGGATAGCGTCGGCTACAATGAGCAGTTCTTC. Translated, it gives CASSPPDSVGYNEQFF.